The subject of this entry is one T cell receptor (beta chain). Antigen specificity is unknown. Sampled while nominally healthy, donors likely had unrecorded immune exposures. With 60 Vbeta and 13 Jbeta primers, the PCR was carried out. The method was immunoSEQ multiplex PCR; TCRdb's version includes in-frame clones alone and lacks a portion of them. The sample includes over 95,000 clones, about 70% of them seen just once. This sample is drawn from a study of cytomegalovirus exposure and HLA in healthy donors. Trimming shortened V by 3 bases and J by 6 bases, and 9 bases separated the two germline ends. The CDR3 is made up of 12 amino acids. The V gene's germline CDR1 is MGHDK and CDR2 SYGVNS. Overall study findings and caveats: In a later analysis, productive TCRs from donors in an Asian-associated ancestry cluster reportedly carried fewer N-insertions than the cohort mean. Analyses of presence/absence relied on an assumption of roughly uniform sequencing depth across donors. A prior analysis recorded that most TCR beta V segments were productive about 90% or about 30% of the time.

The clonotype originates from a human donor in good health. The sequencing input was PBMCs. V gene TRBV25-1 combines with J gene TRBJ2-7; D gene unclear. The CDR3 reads CASSDVGSEQYF. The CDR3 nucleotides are TGTGCCAGCAGTGATGTGGGCTCCGAGCAGTACTTC.